These 27 T cell receptor beta chains originate from one sample sequenced in a study of technical replicates of blood from a few donors. TCRdb's table, derived via immunoSEQ multiplex PCR, lists solely in-frame clones and lacks some. The sample lists more than 90,000 clones; roughly 96% were seen once. The sequencing sample was made of T cells isolated from PBMCs. These receptors originate from a human donor in good health.

This clone was picked up one time. The CDR3 DNA follows: TGTGCCACCAGAAGTACAGCACAAGAGACCCAGTACTTC. Protein sequence: CATRSTAQETQYF. The rearrangement links TRBV6-5 to TRBJ2-5; D is unresolved. Germline V CDR1 and CDR2: MNHEY, SVGAGI. V was cut by 10 bases and J by 2 bases, with 14 bases left in between. CDR3 length: 13 amino acids.

The rearrangement uses TRBV15 and TRBJ2-7, with unresolved D. Trimming stripped 3 bases from V and 7 bases from J, with 10 bases between. The CDR3 runs to 12 residues. The germline CDR1 and CDR2 sequences are LNHNV and YYDKDF (reference sequence). Here the CDR3 reads CATSRALSEQYF. The DNA of the CDR3 is TGTGCCACCAGCAGGGCTTTATCAGAGCAGTACTTC.

This rearrangement joins TRBV6-5 to TRBJ2-1; D gene unclear. The CDR3 length is 13 residues. V lost 6 bases to trimming and J lost 1 base, with 7 bases between them. Germline assignment: CDR1 MNHEY and CDR2 SVGAGI. The CDR3 spells CASRPTSYNEQFF. The CDR3 coding sequence is TGTGCCAGCAGGCCCACTTCCTACAATGAGCAGTTCTTC.

The J gene is TRBJ1-4, the V gene TRBV10-3; no firm D call. V lost 0 bases and J 7 bases, leaving 6 bases between the germline ends. The CDR3 spans 13 residues. Per the germline V gene, CDR1 is ENHRY and CDR2 is SYGVKD. CDR3 sequence (DNA): TGTGCCATCAGTGAGTCTCAGGTTGAAAAACTGTTTTTT. It yields the protein CAISESQVEKLFF.

V gene TRBV27 combines with J gene TRBJ1-6; possible D gene TRBD1, 5 bases. The CDR3 length is 15 residues. Trimming stripped 4 bases from V and 10 bases from J, with 17 bases between. Germline V gene sequence: CDR1 MNHEY, CDR2 SMNVEV (reference sequence). CDR3: CASSSFPRVASPLHF. CDR3 in DNA: TGTGCCAGCAGTTCCTTTCCCAGGGTCGCCTCACCCCTCCACTTT.

The genes are TRBV11-2 and TRBJ2-7; TRBD2 aligns across 7 bases. This CDR3 region has 15 residues. Germline loops: CDR1 SGHAT, CDR2 FQNNGV. Trimming at V came to 0 bases and at J to 1 base, leaving 3 bases not matched to a gene. CDR3 sequence (DNA): TGTGCCAGCAGCTTAGAGGCGGGAGAGTCCTACGAGCAGTACTTC. This translates into CASSLEAGESYEQYF.

CDR3 region: CASSFGLAGGWEQYF. CDR3 DNA sequence: TGCGCCAGCAGCTTTGGACTAGCGGGAGGCTGGGAGCAGTACTTC. The chain is built from TRBV5-1 and TRBJ2-7; 14 bases line up with TRBD2. This CDR3 has 15 amino acids. After removal of 2 bases from V and 7 bases from J, the junction contained 5 bases not matched to a gene. Germline CDR1 is SGHRS and CDR2 is YFSETQ. The entire variable domain, with the rest obtained from reference TRBV5-1 and TRBJ2-7, is as follows: KAGVTQTPRYLIKTRGQQVTLSCSPISGHRSVSWYQQTPGQGLQFLFEYFSETQRNKGNFPGRFSGRQFSNSRSEMNVSTLELGDSALYLCASSFGLAGGWEQYFGPGTRLTVT.

The genes are TRBV7-3 and TRBJ2-1; tentatively, D is TRBD1 (6 bases). This CDR3 comprises 14 residues. Trimming took off 4 bases at V and 4 bases at J, with 11 bases between the two ends. Germline CDR1 SGHTA, CDR2 FQGTGA. CDR3 in amino acids: CASSSARGYNEQFF. The CDR3, as DNA: TGTGCCAGCAGCTCAGCTAGGGGGTACAATGAGCAGTTCTTC. The variable domain in full, with the rest retrieved from reference TRBV7-3 and TRBJ2-1, is GAGVSQTPSNKVTEKGKYVELRCDPISGHTALYWYRQSLGQGPEFLIYFQGTGAADDSGLPNDRFFAVRPEGSVSTLKIQRTERGDSAVYLCASSSARGYNEQFFGPGTRLTVL.

The CDR3 protein is CASSVSPLTSASTYEQYF. Here the CDR3 DNA reads TGTGCCAGCAGCGTAAGTCCCCTGACTAGCGCCAGCACCTACGAGCAGTACTTC. J is TRBJ2-7 and V is TRBV9, with TRBD2 matching over 8 bases. Trimming took 1 base from V and 2 from J; bases not matched to a gene: 14. The V gene's germline CDR1 is SGDLS and CDR2 YYNGEE. The CDR3 runs 18 residues.

This rearrangement joins TRBV27 to TRBJ2-1; D is uncertain. This CDR3 spans 13 amino acids. The V end lost 2 bases, the J end lost 8 bases, and 10 bases lay between the germline ends. The germline V gene has CDR1 MNHEY and CDR2 SMNVEV (reference sequence). This CDR3 is CASSLMFSYEQFF. In DNA form, the CDR3 reads TGTGCCAGCAGTTTAATGTTTAGCTATGAGCAGTTCTTC.

The chain is built from TRBV30 and TRBJ2-7; no firm D call. The CDR3 totals 13 residues. V lost 0 bases, J lost 2 bases, and 8 bases lay in between. Germline V CDR1 and CDR2: GTSNPN, SVGIG (reference sequence). The CDR3 bases are TGTGCCTGGAGTGTTGCAGGTACCTACGAGCAGTACTTC. As protein: CAWSVAGTYEQYF.

This sequence joins TRBV7-8 and TRBJ2-1; 8 nucleotides match TRBD2. The CDR3 is 15 residues long. CDR1 is SGHVS and CDR2 is FQNEAQ in the germline V gene. V shed 4 bases and J 7 bases; nucleotides not matched to a gene: 9. CDR3 region: CASSSSGSVWNEQFF. As DNA, the CDR3 is TGTGCCAGCAGCTCAAGCGGGAGTGTGTGGAATGAGCAGTTCTTC.

V and J are TRBV27 and TRBJ2-3, with 8 bases aligning to TRBD2. This CDR3 comprises 15 residues. The J segment lost 5 bases and the V segment lost 4 bases, leaving 8 bases of the junction unmatched. CDR1 and CDR2 (germline): MNHEY, SMNVEV (reference sequence). The CDR3 region is CASSSLAELKDTQYF. CDR3 in DNA: TGTGCCAGCAGTTCACTAGCGGAGCTTAAAGATACGCAGTATTTT.

The chain has TRBV5-1 and TRBJ2-7; TRBD1 is a possible D gene (7 bases). Per germline, CDR1 SGHRS and CDR2 YFSETQ. This CDR3 has 16 amino acids. V dropped 2 bases and J dropped 4 bases, with 19 bases sitting between them. CDR3 bases: TGCGCCAGCAGCTTCGGTCCTGCAGGGGGAGGATACGAGCAGTACTTC. This gives the protein CASSFGPAGGGYEQYF.

V gene TRBV7-2 combines with J gene TRBJ2-1, with D maybe TRBD1 (6 bases). Germline V gives CDR1 SGHTA, CDR2 FQGNSA. V was pared by 8 bases and J by 4 bases, with 15 bases between. This CDR3 comprises 14 residues. CDR3 coding DNA: TGTGCCAGCGGAGGACAGATAAATTACAATGAGCAGTTCTTC. The encoded protein is CASGGQINYNEQFF. The variable domain in full, completed from reference TRBV7-2 and TRBJ2-1, reads GAGVSQSPSNKVTEKGKDVELRCDPISGHTALYWYRQSLGQGLEFLIYFQGNSAPDKSGLPSDRFSAERTGGSVSTLTIQRTQQEDSAVYLCASGGQINYNEQFFGPGTRLTVL.

The V and J genes are TRBV6-1 and TRBJ2-3; TRBD1 aligns across 7 bases. V shed 1 base and J 2 bases; nucleotides not matched to a gene: 6. This CDR3 region has 16 residues. Germline CDR1 and CDR2: MNHNS and SASEGT. The CDR3: CASSEERDSFTDTQYF. The CDR3 DNA follows: TGTGCCAGCAGTGAAGAACGGGACAGTTTCACAGATACGCAGTATTTT.

This clone was recorded only once. The CDR3 DNA follows: TGTGCCATCAGTGGATCCCTGACTCACCTCTCCTACGAGCAGTACTTC. This gives the protein CAISGSLTHLSYEQYF. The chain couples TRBV10-3 to TRBJ2-7; D gene uncertain. From germline, CDR1 is ENHRY and CDR2 SYGVKD. The CDR3 extends over 16 amino acids. The V and J ends lost 4 bases and 0 bases respectively, with 16 bases between them.

The chain carries TRBV18 and TRBJ1-1; 8 bases fit TRBD1. V shed 5 bases, J shed 11 bases, and the junction held 10 bases outside the gene matches. The CDR3 length is 13 residues. The germline gives CDR1 KGHSH, CDR2 LQKENI. CDR3 sequence reads: CASSKTLQGDAFF. DNA for the CDR3: TGTGCCAGCTCAAAAACCTTACAGGGGGACGCTTTCTTT.

The CDR3 loop reads CASSAQGINEKLFF. The CDR3 DNA reads TGTGCCAGCAGTGCACAGGGGATCAATGAAAAACTGTTTTTT. The chain links TRBV27 to TRBJ1-4, with 7 bases fitting TRBD1. The CDR3 is 14 amino acids. V gave up 5 bases and J gave up 5 bases; unmatched junction bases: 5. Germline assignment: CDR1 MNHEY and CDR2 SMNVEV (reference sequence).

The V call is TRBV19, the J call TRBJ1-4; D remains ambiguous. Trimming pared 3 bases from V and 8 bases from J, leaving 7 bases between. CDR1 and CDR2 (germline): LNHDA, SQIVND (reference sequence). This CDR3 region has 12 residues. This CDR3 is CASSIIQEKLFF. CDR3 nucleotide sequence: TGTGCCAGTAGTATCATACAGGAAAAACTGTTTTTT.

The chain couples TRBV5-4 to TRBJ2-2, with D possibly TRBD2 on 7 matching bases. The V gene lost 7 bases and the J gene lost 0 bases, with 10 bases spanning the gap. Germline V gene sequence: CDR1 SGHNT, CDR2 YYREEE (reference sequence). The CDR3 is made up of 14 amino acids. Here the CDR3 reads CASSGGANTGELFF. As DNA, the CDR3 is TGTGCCAGCTCGGGGGGCGCGAACACCGGGGAGCTGTTTTTT.

CDR3 residues: CASEMRGGFEQYF. In DNA form, the CDR3 reads TGTGCCAGCGAGATGAGGGGAGGGTTCGAGCAGTACTTC. The chain uses TRBV7-9 and TRBJ2-7, with 7 positions matching TRBD2. J lost 6 bases, V lost 8 bases, and 10 bases had no gene match. The CDR3 length is 13 residues. Germline loops: CDR1 SEHNR, CDR2 FQNEAQ (reference sequence). The full variable domain, its missing parts supplied by reference TRBV7-9 and TRBJ2-7, is DTGVSQNPRHKITKRGQNVTFRCDPISEHNRLYWYRQTLGQGPEFLTYFQNEAQLEKSRLLSDRFSAERPKGSFSTLEIQRTEQGDSAMYLCASEMRGGFEQYFGPGTRLTVT.

This chain links TRBV6-5 with TRBJ2-1; D is unclear. V was cut by 8 bases and J by 7 bases, with 3 bases left in between. This CDR3 has 9 residues. CDR1 and CDR2 (germline): MNHEY, SVGAGI. CDR3 coding DNA: TGTGCCAGCGCGAATGAGCAGTTCTTC. Protein: CASANEQFF.

The chain uses TRBV2 and TRBJ2-1; 9 bases align to TRBD1. After removal of 6 bases from V and 9 bases from J, the junction contained 9 bases not matched to a gene. Germline CDR1 and CDR2: SNHLY and FYNNEI. CDR3 size: 14 residues. CDR3 protein: CASSTGQGWIEQFF. CDR3 nucleotide sequence: TGTGCCAGCAGCACAGGACAGGGGTGGATTGAGCAGTTCTTC. Variable domain in full (rest from reference TRBV2 and TRBJ2-1): EPEVTQTPSHQVTQMGQEVILRCVPISNHLYFYWYRQILGQKVEFLVSFYNNEISEKSEIFDDQFSVERPDGSNFTLKIRSTKLEDSAMYFCASSTGQGWIEQFFGPGTRLTVL.

The genes are TRBV11-3 and TRBJ2-7; 8 bases fit TRBD2. This CDR3 comprises 16 residues. V lost 0 bases and J lost 5; bases outside the gene matches: 9. Germline V gene sequence: CDR1 SGHNT, CDR2 YENEEA. This chain's CDR3 is CASSLDEGLDSDEQYF. DNA of the CDR3: TGTGCCAGCAGCTTAGATGAGGGACTAGATTCGGACGAGCAGTACTTC.

J is TRBJ2-7 and V is TRBV6-1, with a tentative D call TRBD1 (6 bases). The CDR3 length is 12 residues. CDR1 is MNHNS, CDR2 SASEGT, per germline. V lost 6 bases and J 5 bases, leaving 11 bases between the germline ends. The CDR3 DNA reads TGTGCCAGCAGGACGGGACACCACGAGCAGTACTTC. Translated, it gives CASRTGHHEQYF.

The genes are TRBV6-1 and TRBJ1-5; 7 bases map to TRBD1. V shed 8 bases, J shed 2 bases, and the junction held 0 bases outside the gene matches. This CDR3 spans 12 amino acids. Per the germline V gene, CDR1 is MNHNS and CDR2 is SASEGT. CDR3 region: CASGQGNQPQHF. The CDR3 DNA follows: TGTGCCAGCGGACAGGGCAATCAGCCCCAGCATTTT.